The 5 T cell receptor beta chains given below trace back to one sample, sequenced in a study of post-analysis software for immune sequencing data. Whole-study results and caveats: Compared with controls, patients had more of five TRBV segments, including TRBV5-6, TRBV5-1 and TRBV20-1.

Their antigens are not known. The library was made from cDNA and included unique molecular identifiers. TCRdb redid the calling of the PCR reads with MiXCR, one entry per CDR3 protein. This table holds 450,000 to 650,000 distinct CDR3 sequences, about 40% found once. Sequences were obtained from blood. These receptors were collected from a girl between 10 and 17 years old with multiple sclerosis.

This clonotype was recorded a few times. The chain has TRBV5-6 and TRBJ2-1; the match to TRBD1 covers 8 bases. This CDR3 is 14 amino acids long. CDR1 and CDR2 (germline): SGHDT, YYEEEE. The V and J ends lost 6 bases and 7 bases, in that order; junction bases with no gene match: 9. Written as DNA, the CDR3 is TGTGCCAGCACCCACCCGACAGGGGTTAATGAGCAGTTCTTC. It encodes CASTHPTGVNEQFF.

About this clonotype: An end of the junction does not agree with germline; a read error may underlie this. This CDR3 is CAGSQPMTGITNTGELFF. Here the CDR3 DNA reads TGCGCCGGCAGCCAACCAATGACAGGAATCACGAACACCGGGGAGCTGTTTTTT. The V call is TRBV4-1, the J call TRBJ2-2, with a weak D call TRBD1 (6 bases). The CDR3 has 18 residues. The germline V gene encodes CDR1 MGHRA and CDR2 YSYEKL.

The genes are TRBV5-1 and TRBJ2-3; 7 nucleotides align to TRBD2. The CDR3 length is 16 residues. With 0 bases clipped from V and 4 bases from J, the junction kept 8 bases outside the gene matches. Germline V gene lookup returns CDR1 SGHRS and CDR2 YFSETQ. The CDR3 region is CASSLAAGVAADTQYF. In DNA, the CDR3 is TGCGCCAGCAGCTTGGCGGCGGGAGTAGCGGCAGATACGCAGTATTTT. The complete variable domain, with remaining parts taken from reference TRBV5-1 and TRBJ2-3, reads KAGVTQTPRYLIKTRGQQVTLSCSPISGHRSVSWYQQTPGQGLQFLFEYFSETQRNKGNFPGRFSGRQFSNSRSEMNVSTLELGDSALYLCASSLAAGVAADTQYFGPGTRLTVL.

The CDR3 sequence: CAAQGPGITDTQYF. The CDR3 DNA reads TGTGCCGCACAGGGGCCAGGGATCACAGATACGCAGTATTTT. The chain carries TRBV10-3 and TRBJ2-3; 7 bases are a match to TRBD1. Trimming at V came to 11 bases and at J to 2 bases, leaving 10 bases not matched to a gene. The CDR3 extends over 14 amino acids. Looked up from germline, CDR1 is ENHRY and CDR2 is SYGVKD.

The chain is built from TRBV11-2 and TRBJ2-3, with 8 bases aligning to TRBD2. The V gene end was trimmed by 6 bases and the J gene end by 6 bases; junction bases not matched to a gene: 11. Per the germline V gene, CDR1 is SGHAT and CDR2 is FQNNGV. This CDR3 has 15 residues. CDR3 sequence reads: CASRTSVGGGDTQYF. The CDR3 bases are TGTGCCAGCAGAACCTCCGTAGGCGGGGGGGATACGCAGTATTTT.